This T cell receptor (beta chain) emerged from a study of blood T cell repertoires in COVID-19. Looking at the study overall: Whether acute or convalescent, the COVID-19 samples came from the United States, Italy and Spain. Nucleic acid was either cDNA or gDNA, and it came from T cells, B-cell-depleted T cells, or PBMCs.

This CDR3 comprises 13 residues. Germline loops: CDR1 MDHEN, CDR2 SYDVKM. As concerns this clone: One junction end disagrees with the germline gene, perhaps due to a read error.

Per the original data handling: Reference gene primers were amplified, and this amplification served to estimate nucleated cell counts. Using immunoSEQ multiplex PCR, the repertoire was profiled, and TCRdb retains in-frame clones only, with some absent. Clone size and V and J calls were adopted from that table, with D and trimming inferred from the DNA. The sample lists 120,000 or so clones; more than 75% were seen once. The sample taken for sequencing was peripheral blood. This clonotype was sampled from a man aged 55 to 70 with acute or convalescent COVID-19. The rearrangement joins TRBV28 to TRBJ1-2, with D hard to call. The CDR3 here is CASSFNSEGIPSF. The CDR3 region has the DNA TGTGCCAGCAGTTTCAACTCAGAGGGAATTCCTTCTTTC.